The subject of this entry is one TCR beta chain. The antigen this receptor binds is unknown. Base qualities are not provided; no much larger clone lies one nucleotide away. TCRB CDR3 regions were amplified from roughly 1.8 ug genomic DNA, or all available DNA if less, using the immunoSEQ assay. The multiplex PCR employed 60 forward primers targeting TCR V beta segments and 13 reverse primers targeting J beta segments. To estimate reads per starting template, synthetic control templates were spiked into each sample at limiting dilution. Reads of 87 bp were generated by sequencing on the Illumina HiSeq System. The study's own analysis went as follows. PCR and sequencing errors were removed by a nearest neighbor algorithm that merged closely related sequences. TCR overlap was measured as the percentage of unique tumor TCR beta sequences also present in the same patient's peripheral blood. Not all clones reach the TCRdb copy of this immuneACCESS table, which keeps in-frame sequences only. Checked studies attribute under half of the gap to unresolved V genes and leave the rest unexplained. The DNA gave D and trimming, while V, J and clone size come from that table. The sample data list some 100,000 clones, and approximately 81% of these were observed just once. Jointly, the top ten make up about 2.9% of the sample.

This entry is derived from a study of glioma-infiltrating T cells after dendritic cell vaccination (dated by TCRdb to 2016 to 2018). With regard to the full study: A cohort of 15 or so glioblastoma patients from Phase I and II dendritic cell vaccination trials was included, of whom 9 were newly diagnosed and 6 had recurrent disease. Survival after dendritic cell vaccination was correlated with TCR sequencing metrics, such as TIL content and the overlap between tumor and blood repertoires. The vaccine consisted of monocyte-derived dendritic cells cultured about seven days with IL-4 and GM-CSF, then pulsed overnight with autologous tumor lysate. In glioblastoma patients vaccinated with dendritic cells, deep sequencing of TCR beta CDR3 regions served to measure tumor-infiltrating lymphocyte content and to compare repertoires between tumor and blood. Each patient was given three intradermal dendritic cell vaccine injections, spaced two weeks apart, in the arm below the axilla. Between the early 2000s and the early 2010s, the patients were given dendritic cell vaccination pulsed with autologous tumor lysate. What the study reported, not specific to this receptor: No direct relationship between TCR clonality and survival was found, suggesting a diverse polyclonal response may matter. After dendritic cell vaccination, a higher estimated pretreatment TIL content predicted longer time to progression and longer overall survival. The TCR overlap response model with three groups was called speculative and said to need prospective validation. The cohort was small and heterogeneous, few patients had complete blood and tumor sets, and even fewer had initial-recurrent tumor pairs.

The germline V gene provides CDR1 SNHLY and CDR2 FYNNEI. The CDR3 starts with the cysteine, ends with the phenylalanine, and has 15 residues. The retained sequence is limited to the CDR3, 45 bases, with the frame set at the first base. V lost 5 bases and J lost 2 bases; the stretch between them is 14 bases long. To be selected, patients needed enough residual fresh-frozen tumor tissue and more than two years of available survival data. None of the glioblastoma patients carried an isocitrate dehydrogenase mutation, although molecular status otherwise varied. PBMC were collected before vaccination, two weeks after the third vaccination, and at tumor progression when it occurred. The Qiagen DNeasy Blood extraction Kit was used to extract genomic DNA.

This TCR came from a human donor with glioblastoma. The sample consisted of blood, taken before dendritic cell vaccination. Here the chain combines TRBV2 and TRBJ2-3; TRBD2 could be the D gene, as 6 bases match. For the CDR3, the sequence is CASSPDGRVTDTQYF. The DNA is as follows: TGTGCCAGCAGTCCGGACGGGAGAGTCACAGATACGCAGTATTTT.